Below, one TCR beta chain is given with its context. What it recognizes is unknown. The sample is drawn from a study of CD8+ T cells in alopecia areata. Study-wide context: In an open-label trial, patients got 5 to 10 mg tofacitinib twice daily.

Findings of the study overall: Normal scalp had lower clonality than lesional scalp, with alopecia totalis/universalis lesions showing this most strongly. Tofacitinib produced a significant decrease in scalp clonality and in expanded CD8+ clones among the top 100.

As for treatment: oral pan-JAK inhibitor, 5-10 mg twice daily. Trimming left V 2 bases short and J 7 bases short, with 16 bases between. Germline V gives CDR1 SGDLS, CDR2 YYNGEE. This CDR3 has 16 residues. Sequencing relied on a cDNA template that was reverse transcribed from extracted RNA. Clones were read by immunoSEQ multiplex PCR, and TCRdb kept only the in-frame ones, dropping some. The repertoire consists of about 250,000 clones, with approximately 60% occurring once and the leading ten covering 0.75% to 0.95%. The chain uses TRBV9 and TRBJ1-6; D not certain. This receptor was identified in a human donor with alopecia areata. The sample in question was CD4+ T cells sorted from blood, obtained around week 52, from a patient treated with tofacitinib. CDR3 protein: CASSVGGNIGNSPLHF. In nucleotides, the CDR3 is TGTGCCAGCAGCGTTGGTGGCAACATAGGAAATTCACCCCTCCACTTT.